A selection of T cell receptor beta chains follows, all from one sample in a study of T cells in Graves' hyperthyroidism and ophthalmopathy. TCRdb reanalysed the multiplex PCR reads using MiXCR and keeps one entry per CDR3 protein. The sample contains hundreds of thousands of distinct CDR3 sequences, 22% of which appear only once. Sequences were obtained from blood. These receptors all stem from a woman aged 70-85 years with Graves' ophthalmopathy. Each CDR3 is given with its conserved first and last residue. The order of the fields is V gene, CDR3 protein.

V: TRBV12-3/TRBV12-4; CDR3: CASTPDRGWNTEAFF
V: TRBV13; CDR3: CASSRTGMGVRGYTF
V: TRBV28; CDR3: CASRGGGTGNYEQYF
V: TRBV12-3/TRBV12-4; CDR3: CASSLYGTGGEAFF
V: TRBV15; CDR3: CATSRDGFTPQHF
V: TRBV6-1; CDR3: CASSADRGIEKLFF
V: TRBV12-3/TRBV12-4; CDR3: CASSFGLSSGELFF
V: TRBV12-3/TRBV12-4; CDR3: CASSLYRGETVGEQFF
V: TRBV20-1; CDR3: CSARDPRAVETQYF
V: TRBV19; CDR3: CASSMGPGGVYGYTF
V: TRBV30; CDR3: CAWRGDRVDTEAFF
V: TRBV7-2; CDR3: CASSSRTGGTQYF
V: TRBV29-1; CDR3: CSVEGDGYTF
V: TRBV5-1; CDR3: CASSLDPYNSPLHF
V: TRBV28; CDR3: CASSLRTAGGAFF
V: TRBV27; CDR3: CASSLWARGQDGYTF
V: TRBV2; CDR3: CASRRQGDKGQPQHF
V: TRBV7-6; CDR3: CASSTGLAWSYEQYF
V: TRBV20-1; CDR3: CSARGGGGGSYEQYF
V: TRBV28; CDR3: CASSLTRSYGYTF
V: TRBV3-1; CDR3: CASKLGQGRWETQYF
V: TRBV6-2/TRBV6-3; CDR3: CASTLAGTSGSYEQYF
V: TRBV28; CDR3: CASSLFGTGTYEQYF
V: TRBV7-6; CDR3: CASSLGGILGQYF
V: TRBV3-1; CDR3: CASRASSGNTIYF
V: TRBV9; CDR3: CASSARNEQFF
V: TRBV6-6; CDR3: CASSYSGGGGSYGYTF
V: TRBV28; CDR3: CASSLGPIYNSPLHF
V: TRBV20-1; CDR3: CSARANRAELYGYTF
V: TRBV7-3; CDR3: CASSLPGSHEQYF
V: TRBV5-1; CDR3: CASSLEQSNTEAFF
V: TRBV29-1; CDR3: CSLWEGTEAFF
V: TRBV28; CDR3: CASSLDAGRETQYF
V: TRBV12-3/TRBV12-4; CDR3: CASRHSGRRYEQYF
V: TRBV20-1; CDR3: CSAKGPNTEAFF
V: TRBV5-1; CDR3: CASSPGGGDQPQHF
V: TRBV7-2; CDR3: CASSSLVGTDTQYF
V: TRBV7-9; CDR3: CASSSRQGGTETQYF
V: TRBV7-2; CDR3: CASSLDGGFEQYF
V: TRBV2; CDR3: CASGYGEQFF
V: TRBV25-1; CDR3: CASSEDGFQETQYF
V: TRBV20-1; CDR3: CSAPLGAGDRETQYF
V: TRBV12-3/TRBV12-4; CDR3: CASRIGTSQETQYF
V: TRBV20-1; CDR3: CSASATRGEQFF
V: TRBV5-1; CDR3: CASSLGGEVNTEASF
V: TRBV28; CDR3: CASSSWTSYNYGYTF
V: TRBV15; CDR3: CATSREPGQGLGYTF
V: TRBV11-3; CDR3: CASSPRGGDTEAFF
V: TRBV28; CDR3: CASSSQGGPGNTIYF
V: TRBV12-3/TRBV12-4; CDR3: CASSPWGANEQFF
V: TRBV2; CDR3: CASSPVGGRNSPLHF
V: TRBV4-2; CDR3: CASSQGMGPYEQYF
V: TRBV13; CDR3: CASSQGGAGTGELFF
V: TRBV5-6; CDR3: CASSQNGGPPRNEQYF
V: TRBV24-1; CDR3: CATSRREGAETQYF
V: TRBV20-1; CDR3: CSATLPGTGGGGYTF
V: TRBV30; CDR3: CAWSVGQETQYF
V: TRBV4-3; CDR3: CASSPGLASSNEQYF
V: TRBV5-1; CDR3: CASSAGLGDQPQHF
V: TRBV20-1; CDR3: CSARDRGIAGVFSYEQYF